This T cell receptor (beta chain) originates from a study of blood T cells in healthy people across ages. Together with a sample-barcoded 5' primer, a J-beta primer mix was included in a second PCR lasting about 6 to 11 cycles. TCRdb redid the calling of the 5' RACE reads with MiXCR, one entry per CDR3 protein. The table shows more than 1,400,000 distinct CDR3 sequences, with 42% occurring only once. Germline CDR1 DFQATT, CDR2 SNEGSKA (reference sequence). Trimming cost V 5 bases and J 7 bases, with 11 bases left between them. The CDR3 is 11 residues long. This receptor was taken from a woman aged 18-30 years in good health. This chain connects TRBV20-1 to TRBJ2-5; D call uncertain. The sequenced sample was blood. This chain's CDR3 is CSADPLGTQYF. In DNA, the CDR3 is TGCAGTGCTGACCCCTTGGGGACCCAGTACTTC.